This T cell receptor (beta chain) was recorded in a study of graft-versus-host responses after intestinal transplantation. The ends lost 6 bases at V and 7 bases at J; junction bases unmatched: 14. The germline V gene has CDR1 SEHNR and CDR2 FQNEAQ (reference sequence). This CDR3 has 15 amino acids. Measured with immunoSEQ multiplex PCR; TCRdb has only the in-frame clones, and not every one. The table records 98,000 or so clones, more than 85% of them present only once. Details on this clone: Its antigen is not identified.

Sequences were derived from unstimulated CD4+ T cells sorted from spleen or lymph node cells, sampled before intestinal transplant. The rearrangement uses TRBV7-9 and TRBJ2-5; 7 positions match TRBD1. The origin of this receptor is a human donor who received an intestinal transplant. The chain's CDR3 is CASRDDREPDRTQYF. The CDR3 bases are TGTGCCAGCAGGGACGACAGGGAACCCGATCGGACCCAGTACTTC.